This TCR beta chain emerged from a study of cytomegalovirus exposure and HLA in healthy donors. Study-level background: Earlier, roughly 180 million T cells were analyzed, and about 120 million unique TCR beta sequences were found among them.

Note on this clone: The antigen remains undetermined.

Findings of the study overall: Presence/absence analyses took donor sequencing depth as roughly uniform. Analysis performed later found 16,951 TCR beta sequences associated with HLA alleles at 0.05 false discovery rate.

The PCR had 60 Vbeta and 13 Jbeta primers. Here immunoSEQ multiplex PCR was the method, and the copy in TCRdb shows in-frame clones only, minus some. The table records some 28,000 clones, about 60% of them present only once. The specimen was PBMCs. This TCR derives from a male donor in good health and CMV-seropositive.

The CDR3 nucleotides are TGTGCCAGCAGTTACTCAGGGGGCCAAGAGACCCAGTACTTC. It is translated as CASSYSGGQETQYF. The V and J genes are TRBV6-6 and TRBJ2-5, with D tentatively TRBD1 (6 bases). Trimming stripped 0 bases from V and 1 base from J, with 6 bases between. This CDR3 has 14 residues. Germline CDR1 reads MNHNY; CDR2 reads SVGAGI (reference sequence).